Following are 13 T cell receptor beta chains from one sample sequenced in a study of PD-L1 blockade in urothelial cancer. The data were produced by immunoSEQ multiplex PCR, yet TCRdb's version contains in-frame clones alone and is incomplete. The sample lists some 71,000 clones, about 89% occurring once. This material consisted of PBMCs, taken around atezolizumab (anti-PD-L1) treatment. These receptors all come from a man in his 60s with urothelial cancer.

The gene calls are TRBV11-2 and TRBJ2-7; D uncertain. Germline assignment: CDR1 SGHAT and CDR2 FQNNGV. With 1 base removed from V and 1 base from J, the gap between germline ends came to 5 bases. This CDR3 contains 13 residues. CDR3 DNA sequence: TGTGCCAGCAGCTTAGTCCGGTCCTACGAGCAGTACTTC. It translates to CASSLVRSYEQYF.

The DNA of the CDR3 is TGTGCCAGCAGGAGGGGGGGCACCGGGGAGCTGTTTTTT. This sequence encodes CASRRGGTGELFF. V gene TRBV9 combines with J gene TRBJ2-2, with a possible D match to TRBD2 (7 bases). V lost 5 bases, J lost 4 bases, and 9 bases lay in between. The CDR3 loop spans 13 amino acids. Germline CDR1 reads SGDLS; CDR2 reads YYNGEE. Complete variable domain (other parts from reference TRBV9 and TRBJ2-2): DSGVTQTPKHLITATGQRVTLRCSPRSGDLSVYWYQQSLDQGLQFLIQYYNGEERAKGNILERFSAQQFPDLHSELNLSSLELGDSALYFCASRRGGTGELFFGEGSRLTVL.

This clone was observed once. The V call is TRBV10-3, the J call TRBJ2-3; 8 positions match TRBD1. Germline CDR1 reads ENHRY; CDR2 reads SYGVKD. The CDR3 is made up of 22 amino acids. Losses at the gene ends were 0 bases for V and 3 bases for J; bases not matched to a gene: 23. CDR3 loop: CAISESWTGITAGGKNTDTQYF. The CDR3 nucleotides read TGTGCCATCAGTGAGTCCTGGACAGGGATAACGGCGGGCGGGAAGAATACAGATACGCAGTATTTT.

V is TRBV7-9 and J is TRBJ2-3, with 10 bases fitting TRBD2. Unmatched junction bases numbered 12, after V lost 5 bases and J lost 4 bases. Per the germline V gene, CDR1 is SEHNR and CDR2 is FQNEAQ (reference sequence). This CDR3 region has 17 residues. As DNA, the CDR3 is TGTGCCAGCAGCCCTGCCTCCGGGACTAGCGTATCAGATACGCAGTATTTT. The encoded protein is CASSPASGTSVSDTQYF.

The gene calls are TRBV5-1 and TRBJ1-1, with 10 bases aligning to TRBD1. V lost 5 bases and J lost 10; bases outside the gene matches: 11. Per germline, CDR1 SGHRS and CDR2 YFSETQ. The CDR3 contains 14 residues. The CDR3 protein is CASRGDRGPEPAFF. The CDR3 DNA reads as TGCGCCAGCAGGGGGGACAGGGGCCCCGAGCCAGCTTTCTTT. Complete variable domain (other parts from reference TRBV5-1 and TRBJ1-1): KAGVTQTPRYLIKTRGQQVTLSCSPISGHRSVSWYQQTPGQGLQFLFEYFSETQRNKGNFPGRFSGRQFSNSRSEMNVSTLELGDSALYLCASRGDRGPEPAFFGQGTRLTVV.

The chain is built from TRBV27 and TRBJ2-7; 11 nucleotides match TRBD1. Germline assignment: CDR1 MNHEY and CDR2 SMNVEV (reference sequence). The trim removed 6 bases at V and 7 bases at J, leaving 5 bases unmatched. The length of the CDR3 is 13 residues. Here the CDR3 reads CASRTDRGLEQYF. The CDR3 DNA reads TGTGCCAGCAGGACGGACAGGGGGCTGGAGCAGTACTTC.

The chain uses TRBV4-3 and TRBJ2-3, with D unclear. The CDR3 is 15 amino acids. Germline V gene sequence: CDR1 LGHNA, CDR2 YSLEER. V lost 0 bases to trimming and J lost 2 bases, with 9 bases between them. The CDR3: CASSQDYQSTDTQYF. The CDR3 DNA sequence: TGCGCCAGCAGCCAAGATTACCAGTCCACAGATACGCAGTATTTT.

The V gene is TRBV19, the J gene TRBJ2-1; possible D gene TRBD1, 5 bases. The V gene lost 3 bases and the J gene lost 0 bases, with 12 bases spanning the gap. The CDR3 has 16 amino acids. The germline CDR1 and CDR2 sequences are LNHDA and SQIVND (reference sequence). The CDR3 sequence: CASSIPTASSYNEQFF. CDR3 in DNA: TGTGCCAGTAGTATCCCGACAGCGAGCTCCTACAATGAGCAGTTCTTC.

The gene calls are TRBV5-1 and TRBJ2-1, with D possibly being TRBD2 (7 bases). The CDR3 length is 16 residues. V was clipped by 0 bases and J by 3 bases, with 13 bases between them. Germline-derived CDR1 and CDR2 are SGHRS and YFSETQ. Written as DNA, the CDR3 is TGCGCCAGCAGCTTGGCCGGCGGGGGCCGCTACAATGAGCAGTTCTTC. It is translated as CASSLAGGGRYNEQFF.

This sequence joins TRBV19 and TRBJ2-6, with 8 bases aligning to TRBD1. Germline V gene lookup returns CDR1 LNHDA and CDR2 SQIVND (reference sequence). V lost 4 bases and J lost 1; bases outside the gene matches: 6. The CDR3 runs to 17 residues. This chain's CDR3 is CASSRGTGISGANVLTF. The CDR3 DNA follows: TGTGCCAGTAGTAGGGGGACAGGCATTTCTGGGGCCAACGTCCTGACTTTC.

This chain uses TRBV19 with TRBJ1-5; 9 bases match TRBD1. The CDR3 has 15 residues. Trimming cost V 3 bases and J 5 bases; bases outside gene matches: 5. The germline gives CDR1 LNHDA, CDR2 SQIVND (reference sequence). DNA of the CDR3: TGTGCCAGTAGTATCGAGGGACAGGGACATCAGCCCCAGCATTTT. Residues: CASSIEGQGHQPQHF.

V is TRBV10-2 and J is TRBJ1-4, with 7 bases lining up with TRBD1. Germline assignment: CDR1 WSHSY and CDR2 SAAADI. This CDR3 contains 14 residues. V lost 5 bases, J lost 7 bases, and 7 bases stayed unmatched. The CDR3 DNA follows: TGCGCCAGCAGTCGTACAGGGGCTTTTGAAAAACTGTTTTTT. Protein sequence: CASSRTGAFEKLFF.

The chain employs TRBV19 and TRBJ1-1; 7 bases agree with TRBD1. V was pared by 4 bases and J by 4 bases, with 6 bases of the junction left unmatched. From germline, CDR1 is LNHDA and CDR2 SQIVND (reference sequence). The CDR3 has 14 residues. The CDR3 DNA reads TGTGCCAGTAGTACGGGACAGAGGGTCACTGAAGCTTTCTTT. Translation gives CASSTGQRVTEAFF.